This TCR beta chain derives from a study of shared clonotypes between healthy human individuals. Study-level background: Plates per donor: three CD4 naive, three CD4 memory, two CD8 naive, one CD8 memory. The study's findings and limits: Sorted-subset samples were not fully sequenced, rarefaction indicated.

Worth noting for this clone: Its antigen remains unidentified.

V was shortened by 5 bases and J by 0 bases, with 13 bases between the two germline ends. The CDR3 is made up of 15 amino acids. Germline V lookup: CDR1 LNHDA, CDR2 SQIVND (reference sequence). Sequencing used immunoSEQ multiplex PCR; TCRdb keeps in-frame clones, though not all of them. The sample lists roughly 2,000,000 clones; about 95% were seen once. CD8 cells classed as naive were CD45RO-negative and positively selected for CCR7, excluding terminally differentiated effector memory CD45RA+ cells. The source of this sequence is a young man in good health. The sample comprised naive CD8+ T cells sorted from blood. V usage is TRBV19 and J usage is TRBJ1-1; TRBD1 might be the D (5 bases). CDR3 coding DNA: TGTGCCAGTAGTCCACGGGGGAAAATGAACACTGAAGCTTTCTTT. It specifies CASSPRGKMNTEAFF.